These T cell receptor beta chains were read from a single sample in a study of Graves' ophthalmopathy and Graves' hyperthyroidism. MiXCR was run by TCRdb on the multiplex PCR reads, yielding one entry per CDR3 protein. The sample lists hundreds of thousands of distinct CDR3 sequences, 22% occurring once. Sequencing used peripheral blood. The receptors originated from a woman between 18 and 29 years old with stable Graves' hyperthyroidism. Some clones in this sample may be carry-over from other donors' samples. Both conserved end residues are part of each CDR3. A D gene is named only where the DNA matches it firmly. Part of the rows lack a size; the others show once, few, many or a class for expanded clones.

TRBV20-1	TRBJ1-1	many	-	CSARDPTGATEAFF	TGCAGTGCTAGAGACCCGACGGGGGCCACTGAAGCTTTCTTT
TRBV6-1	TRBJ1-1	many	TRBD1	CASSDERQGITEAFF	TGTGCCAGCAGCGACGAACGACAGGGTATCACTGAAGCTTTCTTT
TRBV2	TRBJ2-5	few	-	CARRVQETQYF	TGTGCCCGCAGGGTCCAAGAGACCCAGTACTTC
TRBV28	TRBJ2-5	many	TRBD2	CASSFETSGQETQYF	TGTGCCAGCAGTTTCGAGACTAGCGGGCAAGAGACCCAGTACTTC
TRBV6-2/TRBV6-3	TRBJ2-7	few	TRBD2	CASTKAGPIYEQYF	TGTGCCAGCACGAAAGCGGGACCAATCTACGAGCAGTACTTC
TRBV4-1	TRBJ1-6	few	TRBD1	CASSQEAGTGLSPLHF	TGCGCCAGCAGCCAAGAGGCCGGGACAGGGCTTTCACCCCTCCACTTT
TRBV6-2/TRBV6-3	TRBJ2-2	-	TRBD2	CASSYSLLAANTGELFF	TGTGCCAGCAGTTACTCCCTCCTAGCGGCGAACACCGGGGAGCTGTTTTTT
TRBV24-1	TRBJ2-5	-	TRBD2	CATSGPSGRETQYF	TGTGCCACCAGTGGTCCTAGCGGGAGAGAGACCCAGTACTTC
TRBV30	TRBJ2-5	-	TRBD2	CAWRHIAGAWETQYF	TGTGCCTGGAGGCATATAGCGGGAGCATGGGAGACCCAGTACTTC
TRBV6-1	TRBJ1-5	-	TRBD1	CASNKFPGQGQPQHF	TGTGCCAGCAACAAATTCCCGGGACAGGGCCAGCCCCAGCATTTT
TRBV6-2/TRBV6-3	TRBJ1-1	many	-	CASSYGVVNTEAFF	TGTGCCAGCAGTTACGGGGTCGTGAACACTGAAGCTTTCTTT
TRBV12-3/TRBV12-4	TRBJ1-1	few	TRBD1	CASSLSSQGLNTEAFF	TGTGCCAGCAGTTTATCTTCACAGGGGTTGAACACTGAAGCTTTCTTT
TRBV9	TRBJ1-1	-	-	CASRATGNTEAFF	TGTGCCAGCAGAGCAACAGGGAATACTGAAGCTTTCTTT